These T cell receptor beta chains were read from a single sample in a study of CD4 T cells in relation to SARS-CoV-2 and coronaviruses. No antigens are known for them. Clones were read by immunoSEQ multiplex PCR, and TCRdb kept only the in-frame ones, dropping some. Among tens of thousands of clones listed, around three quarters were seen once. The sequencing sample was made of CD4+ T cells from PBMCs, cultured in vitro. The origin of the receptors is a human donor in good health. Each CDR3 is given with its conserved first and last residue. The order of the fields is J gene, D gene, V gene, clone size, CDR3 DNA, CDR3 protein. The D gene is left open where the match is weak. For some rows the clone size is stated as once, few or many, or as a class when expanded; others skip it.

TRBJ2-3 | - | TRBV24-1 | - | TGTGCCACCTCGGAGGCTAGCGCTGCTAGCACAGATACGCAGTATTTT | CATSEASAASTDTQYF
TRBJ1-2 | - | TRBV2 | - | TGTGCCAGCAGTGCGGCGGCCCATGGCTACACCTTC | CASSAAAHGYTF
TRBJ2-7 | - | TRBV6-2/TRBV6-3 | - | TGTGCCAGCAGCTCCGTGGTCCACGAGCAGTACTTC | CASSSVVHEQYF
TRBJ2-2 | - | TRBV7-9 | - | TGTGCCAGCAGCCGCGAAGTGACAGATCTGTTTTTT | CASSREVTDLFF
TRBJ1-1 | - | TRBV6-2/TRBV6-3 | medium-sized | TGTGCCAGCAGTTACTCTCCCCGGAGCCCTGAAGCTTTCTTT | CASSYSPRSPEAFF
TRBJ1-2 | - | TRBV10-3 | - | TGTGCCATCAGTGAGGCAGGGAGCTATGGCTACACCTTC | CAISEAGSYGYTF
TRBJ2-5 | - | TRBV7-2 | once | TGTGCCAGCAGCTTAGACGAGACCCAGTACTTC | CASSLDETQYF
TRBJ1-5 | - | TRBV2 | - | TGTGCCAGTCGGGGTGACAATCAGCCCCAGCATTTT | CASRGDNQPQHF
TRBJ2-7 | - | TRBV6-5 | - | TGTGCCAGCAGACCCGGGACGAGCGTCTCCTACGAGCAGTACTTC | CASRPGTSVSYEQYF
TRBJ2-5 | TRBD2 | TRBV30 | - | TGTGCCTCCTCCCCGGGGCTAGCGGGCCAAGAGACCCAGTACTTC | CASSPGLAGQETQYF
TRBJ1-5 | TRBD1 | TRBV3-1/TRBV3-2 | few | TGTGCCAGCAGCCATGGACAGGCCCTCAATCAGCCCCAGCATTTT | CASSHGQALNQPQHF
TRBJ2-3 | - | TRBV25-1 | - | TGTGCCAGCGCCGAAGGGGGCACAGATACGCAGTATTTT | CASAEGGTDTQYF
TRBJ2-7 | TRBD2 | TRBV7-9 | - | TGTGCCAGCAAAGACCCGCGGGAGAGCTACGAGCAGTACTTC | CASKDPRESYEQYF
TRBJ2-7 | TRBD2 | TRBV29-1 | few | TGCAGCGTTGAAGATTTTGGGCTAGCGGGGTCCTACGAGCAGTACTTC | CSVEDFGLAGSYEQYF
TRBJ1-5 | - | TRBV27 | - | TGTGCCAGCCGGAGGGGAGGGAGCGGTCAGCCCCAGCATTTT | CASRRGGSGQPQHF
TRBJ2-3 | - | TRBV1 | - | TGCACCAGCAGCCAAGACCATCCTAACACAGATACGCAGTATTTT | CTSSQDHPNTDTQYF
TRBJ2-5 | - | TRBV6-1 | - | TGTGCCAGCAGTGAGGGACACTTCCAAGAGACCCAGTACTTC | CASSEGHFQETQYF
TRBJ2-1 | TRBD1 | TRBV28 | few | TGTGCCAGCAGTTTAGGGGACAGATACAATGAGCAGTTCTTC | CASSLGDRYNEQFF